Each of the 4 T cell receptor beta chains below was sequenced from the same sample in a study of cytomegalovirus exposure and HLA in healthy donors (dated 2017 in TCRdb). Libraries were made using the immunoSEQ multiplex PCR assay. TCRdb carries this immuneACCESS record with in-frame sequences only. Its versions omit some clonotypes, under half of them owing to an unresolved V gene in the studies checked, with the rest unexplained. This sample holds 100,000 to 150,000 clones; about 88% were observed only once. 1.4% to 1.5% of the sample is in the top ten clones. The specimen sequenced was PBMCs. The receptors stem from a man aged 25-45 years in good health and CMV-seronegative.

The V call is TRBV10-1, the J call TRBJ2-7; TRBD2 matches 8 bases. Germline V gene lookup returns CDR1 WNHNN and CDR2 SYGVQD (reference sequence). The CDR3 is 15 residues long. After removal of 2 bases from V and 3 bases from J, the junction contained 6 bases not matched to a gene. The CDR3 DNA sequence: TGCGCCAGCAGTGAGGGAGCGGGGGTATACTACGAGCAGTACTTC. Its protein product is CASSEGAGVYYEQYF.

The chain carries TRBV11-2 and TRBJ2-7; TRBD1 matches 7 bases. Germline V CDR1 and CDR2: SGHAT, FQNNGV. CDR3 size: 15 residues. V dropped 5 bases and J dropped 3; count of bases not matched to a gene: 10. The CDR3 DNA is TGTGCCAGCAGCCCTGGCCGAGACAGGGACTACGAGCAGTACTTC. Residues: CASSPGRDRDYEQYF.

V usage is TRBV5-1 and J usage is TRBJ1-2; 8 nucleotides line up with TRBD1. The CDR3 spans 14 residues. Germline CDR1 is SGHRS and CDR2 is YFSETQ. Unmatched junction bases numbered 10, after V lost 4 bases and J lost 8 bases. In nucleotides, the CDR3 is TGCGCCAGCAGCGGAGACGACAGGGGCGGAGGCTACACCTTC. This gives the protein CASSGDDRGGGYTF.

This clone was picked up a small number of times. The V call is TRBV30, the J call TRBJ1-1; perhaps TRBD1 as D (5 bases). Germline V lookup: CDR1 GTSNPN, CDR2 SVGIG (reference sequence). V lost 2 bases, J lost 2 bases, and 15 bases lay in between. The CDR3 contains 15 residues. The CDR3 DNA reads TGTGCCTGGAGTACCTTCTGGGGGGTAAACACTGAAGCTTTCTTT. Amino acids: CAWSTFWGVNTEAFF.